What follows are 5 T cell receptor beta chains derived from one specimen sequenced in a study of T cell changes during pregnancy in multiple sclerosis. The table came from immunoSEQ multiplex PCR; TCRdb's copy has only in-frame clones and leaves some out. The profile shows some 29,000 clones, roughly 87% of them singletons. Sample: CD8+ T cells from peripheral blood mononuclear cells, taken in the third trimester of pregnancy. The origin of the receptors is a female donor with multiple sclerosis, enrolled in a pregnancy study.

The chain combines TRBV28 with TRBJ2-7, with 9 bases matching TRBD1. Germline V lookup: CDR1 MDHEN, CDR2 SYDVKM. CDR3 length: 15 amino acids. V shed 6 bases and J 5 bases; nucleotides not matched to a gene: 11. Written as DNA, the CDR3 is TGTGCCAGCAGATACTTACAGGGGGCACGGGACGAGCAGTACTTC. The encoded protein is CASRYLQGARDEQYF.

This chain connects TRBV28 to TRBJ1-4; TRBD1 matches at 8 bases. The junction had 8 bases not matched to a gene; V was cut back by 3 bases and J by 8 bases. Germline CDR1 and CDR2: MDHEN and SYDVKM. The CDR3 consists of 15 residues. CDR3 bases: TGTGCCAGCAGTTTTCGGACAGGGCGGGACGAAAAACTGTTTTTT. Amino acid sequence: CASSFRTGRDEKLFF.

V usage is TRBV6-5 and J usage is TRBJ1-2, with D perhaps TRBD1 (5 bases). Per the germline V gene, CDR1 is MNHEY and CDR2 is SVGAGI. The ends were cut back, 6 bases at V and 0 bases at J, with 14 bases in the middle. CDR3 length equals 15 residues. The CDR3 nucleotides read TGTGCCAGCAGCCCAGACAGTATTCCTAACTATGGCTACACCTTC. This gives the protein CASSPDSIPNYGYTF.

The chain combines TRBV7-7 with TRBJ2-2; D unresolved. The CDR3 extends over 14 amino acids. Per germline, CDR1 SSHAT and CDR2 FNYEAQ (reference sequence). The germline V and J ends were trimmed by 1 base and 7 bases, with 10 bases remaining between them. As DNA, the CDR3 is TGTGCCAGCAGCTTAGACCGGGTGGGCGGGGAGCTGTTTTTT. This gives the protein CASSLDRVGGELFF. Looking up the rest from reference TRBV7-7 and TRBJ2-2 gives the full variable domain: GAGVSQSPRYKVTKRGQDVTLRCDPISSHATLYWYQQALGQGPEFLTYFNYEAQPDKSGLPSDRFSAERPEGSISTLTIQRTEQRDSAMYRCASSLDRVGGELFFGEGSRLTVL.

The V and J genes are TRBV27 and TRBJ1-5; a possible D gene is TRBD1 (6 bases). Germline assignment: CDR1 MNHEY and CDR2 SMNVEV (reference sequence). The CDR3 sequence is 13 residues long. Trimming removed 3 bases at V and 6 bases at J, with 9 bases between. CDR3 protein: CASSFRGGQPQHF. CDR3 bases: TGTGCCAGCAGTTTCAGGGGCGGTCAGCCCCAGCATTTT.